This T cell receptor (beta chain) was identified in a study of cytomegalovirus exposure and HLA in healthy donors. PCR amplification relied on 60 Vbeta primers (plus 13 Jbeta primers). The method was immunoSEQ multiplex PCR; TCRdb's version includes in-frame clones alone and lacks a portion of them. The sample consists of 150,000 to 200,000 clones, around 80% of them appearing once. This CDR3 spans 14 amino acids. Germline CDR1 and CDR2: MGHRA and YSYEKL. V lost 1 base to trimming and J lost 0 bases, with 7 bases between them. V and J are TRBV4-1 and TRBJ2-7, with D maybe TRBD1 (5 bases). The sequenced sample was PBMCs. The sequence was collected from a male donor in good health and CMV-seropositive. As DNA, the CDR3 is TGCGCCAGCAGCCAAGGCGACAGCTCCTACGAGCAGTACTTC. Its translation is CASSQGDSSYEQYF.